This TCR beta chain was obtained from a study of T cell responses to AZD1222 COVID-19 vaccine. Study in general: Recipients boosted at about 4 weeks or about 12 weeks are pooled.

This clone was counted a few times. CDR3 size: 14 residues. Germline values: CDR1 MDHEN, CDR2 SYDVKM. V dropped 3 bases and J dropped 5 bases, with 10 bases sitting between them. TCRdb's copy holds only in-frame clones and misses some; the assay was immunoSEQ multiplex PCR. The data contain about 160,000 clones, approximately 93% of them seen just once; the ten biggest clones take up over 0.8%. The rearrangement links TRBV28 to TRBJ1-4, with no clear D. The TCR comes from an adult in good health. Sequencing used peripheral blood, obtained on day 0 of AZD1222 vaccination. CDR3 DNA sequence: TGTGCCAGCAGTTTCTGGGGAGACAATGAAAAACTGTTTTTT. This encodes CASSFWGDNEKLFF.